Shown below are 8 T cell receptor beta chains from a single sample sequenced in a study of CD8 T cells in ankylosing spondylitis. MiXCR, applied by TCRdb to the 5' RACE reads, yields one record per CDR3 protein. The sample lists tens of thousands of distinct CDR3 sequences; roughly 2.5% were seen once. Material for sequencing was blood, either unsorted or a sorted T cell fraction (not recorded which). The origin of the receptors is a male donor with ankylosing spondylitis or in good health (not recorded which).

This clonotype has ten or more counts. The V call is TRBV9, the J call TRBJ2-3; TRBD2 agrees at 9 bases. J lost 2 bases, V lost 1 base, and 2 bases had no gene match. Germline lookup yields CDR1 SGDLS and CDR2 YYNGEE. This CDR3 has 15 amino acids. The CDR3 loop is CASSVSGGPTDTQYF. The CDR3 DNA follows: TGTGCCAGCAGCGTAAGCGGGGGGCCCACAGATACGCAGTATTTT. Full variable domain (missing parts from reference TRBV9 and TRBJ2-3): DSGVTQTPKHLITATGQRVTLRCSPRSGDLSVYWYQQSLDQGLQFLIQYYNGEERAKGNILERFSAQQFPDLHSELNLSSLELGDSALYFCASSVSGGPTDTQYFGPGTRLTVL.

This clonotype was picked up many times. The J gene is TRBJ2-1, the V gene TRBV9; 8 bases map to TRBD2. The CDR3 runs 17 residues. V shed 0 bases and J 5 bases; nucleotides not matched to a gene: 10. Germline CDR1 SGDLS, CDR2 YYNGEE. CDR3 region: CASSVGGPGGRNNEQFF. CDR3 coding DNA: TGTGCCAGCAGCGTAGGGGGGCCGGGAGGGAGAAACAATGAGCAGTTCTTC. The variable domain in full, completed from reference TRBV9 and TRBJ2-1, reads DSGVTQTPKHLITATGQRVTLRCSPRSGDLSVYWYQQSLDQGLQFLIQYYNGEERAKGNILERFSAQQFPDLHSELNLSSLELGDSALYFCASSVGGPGGRNNEQFFGPGTRLTVL.

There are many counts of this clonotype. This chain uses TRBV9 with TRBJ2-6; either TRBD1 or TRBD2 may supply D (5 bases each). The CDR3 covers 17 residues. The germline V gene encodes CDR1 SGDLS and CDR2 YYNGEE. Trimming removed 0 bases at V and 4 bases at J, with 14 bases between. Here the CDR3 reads CASSVGGERGGANVLTF. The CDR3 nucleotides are TGTGCCAGCAGCGTAGGGGGAGAGAGGGGAGGGGCCAACGTCCTGACTTTC.

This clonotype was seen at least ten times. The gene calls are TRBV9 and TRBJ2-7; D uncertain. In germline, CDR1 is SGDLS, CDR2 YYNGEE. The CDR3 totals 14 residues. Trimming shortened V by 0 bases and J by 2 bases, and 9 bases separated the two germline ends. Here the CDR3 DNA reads TGTGCCAGCAGCGTAGCAGCGACCCCCTACGAGCAGTACTTC. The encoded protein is CASSVAATPYEQYF.

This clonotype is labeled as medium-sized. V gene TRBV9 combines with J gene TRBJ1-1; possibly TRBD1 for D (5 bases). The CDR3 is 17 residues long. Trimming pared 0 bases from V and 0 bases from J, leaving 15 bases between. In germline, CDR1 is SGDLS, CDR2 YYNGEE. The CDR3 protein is CASSVGGGNSMNTEAFF. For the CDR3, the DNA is TGTGCCAGCAGCGTAGGTGGGGGAAACAGCATGAACACTGAAGCTTTCTTT.

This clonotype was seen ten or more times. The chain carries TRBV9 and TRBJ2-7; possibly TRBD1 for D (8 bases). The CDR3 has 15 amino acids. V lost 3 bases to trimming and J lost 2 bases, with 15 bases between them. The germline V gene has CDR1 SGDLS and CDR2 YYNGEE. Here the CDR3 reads CASSAGQGGTYEQYF. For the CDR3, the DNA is TGTGCCAGCAGCGCCGGACAGGGAGGGACCTACGAGCAGTACTTC.

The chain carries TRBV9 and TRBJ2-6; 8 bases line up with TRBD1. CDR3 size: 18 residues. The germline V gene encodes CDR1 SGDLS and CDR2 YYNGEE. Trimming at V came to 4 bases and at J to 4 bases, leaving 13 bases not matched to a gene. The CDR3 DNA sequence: TGTGCCAGCAGCCCCCCGGGGCAGGGGGCGACGGGGGCCAACGTCCTGACTTTC. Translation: CASSPPGQGATGANVLTF. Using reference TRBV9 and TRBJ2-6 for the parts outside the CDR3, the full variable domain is DSGVTQTPKHLITATGQRVTLRCSPRSGDLSVYWYQQSLDQGLQFLIQYYNGEERAKGNILERFSAQQFPDLHSELNLSSLELGDSALYFCASSPPGQGATGANVLTFGAGSRLTVL.

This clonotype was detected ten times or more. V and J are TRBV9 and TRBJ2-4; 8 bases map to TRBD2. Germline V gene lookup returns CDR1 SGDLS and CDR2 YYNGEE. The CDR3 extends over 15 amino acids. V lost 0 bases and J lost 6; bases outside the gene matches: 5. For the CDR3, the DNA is TGTGCCAGCAGCGTAGTGCCGGGAGGGAGAAACATTCAGTACTTC. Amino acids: CASSVVPGGRNIQYF.